This is a list of T cell receptor beta chains from one sample in a study of blood T cell repertoires in COVID-19. Assay used: immunoSEQ multiplex PCR; TCRdb lists only in-frame clones, some missing. The sample includes hundreds of thousands of clones, about four fifths of them seen just once. The sample was PBMCs or T cells enriched from blood (not recorded which). These receptors all stem from a woman in her forties who had been exposed to COVID-19. Each CDR3 is given with its conserved first and last residue. A D gene is named only where the DNA matches it firmly. Some rows have no size entry. The others give once, few or many, or a class for an expanded clone.

>TRBJ1-3|TRBD1|TRBV19|NA
CASNPWTGGPGNTIYF
TGTGCCAGTAATCCCTGGACAGGTGGGCCTGGAAACACCATATATTTT
>TRBJ1-3|NA|TRBV3-1/TRBV3-2|once
CASSQGAPGNTIYF
TGTGCCAGCAGCCAGGGGGCGCCTGGAAACACCATATATTTT
>TRBJ2-1|NA|TRBV7-2|NA
CASSRTSGRHNEQFF
TGTGCCAGCAGCCGGACCAGCGGGCGCCACAATGAGCAGTTCTTC
>TRBJ1-1|NA|TRBV12-3/TRBV12-4|NA
CASSPNRNTEAFF
TGTGCCAGCAGTCCTAACCGGAACACTGAAGCTTTCTTT
>TRBJ2-3|NA|TRBV2|once
CASSVEGDQDTQYF
TGTGCCAGCAGTGTAGAGGGGGATCAAGATACGCAGTATTTT
>TRBJ2-5|NA|TRBV12-5|NA
CASGLGTAETQYF
TGTGCTAGTGGTTTGGGTACCGCGGAGACCCAGTACTTC
>TRBJ2-7|NA|TRBV12-3/TRBV12-4|many
CASGMGGEQYF
TGTGCCAGTGGGATGGGGGGCGAGCAGTACTTC
>TRBJ2-2|TRBD2|TRBV4-1|few
CASSPRGLAGEYTGELFF
TGCGCCAGCAGCCCACGTGGACTAGCGGGGGAGTACACCGGGGAGCTGTTTTTT
>TRBJ1-5|NA|TRBV19|NA
CASSIPVYSNQPQHF
TGTGCCAGTAGTATCCCCGTGTATAGCAATCAGCCCCAGCATTTT
>TRBJ1-4|TRBD1|TRBV25-1|NA
CASSAQDRAEGKLFF
TGTGCCAGCAGTGCACAGGACAGGGCGGAAGGAAAACTGTTTTTT
>TRBJ2-6|TRBD2|TRBV28|NA
CASSFASGGSGANVLTF
TGTGCCAGCAGTTTTGCTAGCGGGGGGTCTGGGGCCAACGTCCTGACTTTC